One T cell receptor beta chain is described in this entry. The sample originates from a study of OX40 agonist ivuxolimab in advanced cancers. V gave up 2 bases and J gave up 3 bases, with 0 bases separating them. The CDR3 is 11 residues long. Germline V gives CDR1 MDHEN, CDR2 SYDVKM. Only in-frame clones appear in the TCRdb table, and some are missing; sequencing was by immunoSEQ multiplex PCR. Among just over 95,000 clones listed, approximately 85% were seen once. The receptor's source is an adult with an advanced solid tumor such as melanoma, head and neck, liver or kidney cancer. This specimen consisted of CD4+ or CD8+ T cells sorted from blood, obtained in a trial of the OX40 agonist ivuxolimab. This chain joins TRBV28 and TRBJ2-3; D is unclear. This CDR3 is CASSLTDTQYF. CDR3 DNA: TGTGCCAGCAGTTTAACAGATACGCAGTATTTT.